A selection of T cell receptor beta chains follows, all from one sample in a study of control samples from healthy donors and cancer patients. TCRdb keeps only in-frame clones here, not all; method: immunoSEQ multiplex PCR. The sample lists 150,000 to 200,000 clones; more than 85% were seen once. The sample consisted of blood. Source of these receptors: a woman aged 40 to 55 in good health. Each CDR3 is given with its conserved first and last residue. D genes are given only for firm matches. The size field is filled for only some rows; it gives once, few, many or a size class.

V gene: TRBV5-4
J gene: TRBJ2-1
clone size: NA
CDR3 length: 14
D gene: TRBD2
CDR3 protein: CASSLIGGNNEQFF
CDR3 DNA: TGTGCCAGCAGCTTGATCGGGGGGAACAATGAGCAGTTCTTC

V gene: TRBV6-4
J gene: TRBJ2-3
clone size: few
CDR3 length: 15
D gene: TRBD2
CDR3 protein: CASSERLADTDTQYF
CDR3 DNA: TGTGCCAGCAGTGAACGACTAGCGGACACAGATACGCAGTATTTT

V gene: TRBV7-9
J gene: TRBJ1-2
clone size: once
CDR3 length: 13
D gene: TRBD1
CDR3 protein: CASSLGTGYGYTF
CDR3 DNA: TGTGCCAGCAGCTTAGGGACAGGTTATGGCTACACCTTC

V gene: TRBV2
J gene: TRBJ1-6
clone size: NA
CDR3 length: 12
D gene: NA
CDR3 protein: CASSPGDSPLHF
CDR3 DNA: TGTGCCAGCAGTCCAGGGGATTCACCCCTCCACTTT

V gene: TRBV7-9
J gene: TRBJ1-5
clone size: NA
CDR3 length: 15
D gene: NA
CDR3 protein: CASSPTDSGDQPQHF
CDR3 DNA: TGTGCCAGCAGCCCAACGGACTCAGGGGATCAGCCCCAGCATTTT

V gene: TRBV12-5
J gene: TRBJ1-1
clone size: few
CDR3 length: 12
D gene: NA
CDR3 protein: CASGLQTTEAFF
CDR3 DNA: TGTGCTAGTGGTTTGCAAACGACTGAAGCTTTCTTT

V gene: TRBV28
J gene: TRBJ2-1
clone size: NA
CDR3 length: 11
D gene: NA
CDR3 protein: CASSRLNEQFF
CDR3 DNA: TGTGCCAGCAGCCGACTGAATGAGCAGTTCTTC

V gene: TRBV7-6
J gene: TRBJ2-3
clone size: NA
CDR3 length: 18
D gene: TRBD2
CDR3 protein: CASSLARTSGGSTDTQYF
CDR3 DNA: TGTGCCAGCAGCTTAGCTCGGACTAGCGGGGGTTCCACAGATACGCAGTATTTT

V gene: TRBV27
J gene: TRBJ1-1
clone size: NA
CDR3 length: 13
D gene: NA
CDR3 protein: CASSLTGSTEAFF
CDR3 DNA: TGTGCCAGCAGTTTAACCGGGAGCACTGAAGCTTTCTTT

V gene: TRBV18
J gene: TRBJ1-1
clone size: once
CDR3 length: 12
D gene: NA
CDR3 protein: CASSPDTVEAFF
CDR3 DNA: TGTGCCAGCTCACCGGACACAGTTGAAGCTTTCTTT

V gene: TRBV9
J gene: TRBJ2-5
clone size: NA
CDR3 length: 15
D gene: TRBD1
CDR3 protein: CASSVPGTAKETQYF
CDR3 DNA: TGTGCCAGCAGCGTACCAGGGACAGCGAAAGAGACCCAGTACTTC

V gene: TRBV10-2
J gene: TRBJ2-5
clone size: NA
CDR3 length: 16
D gene: TRBD2
CDR3 protein: CASSEGSGEIRETQYF
CDR3 DNA: TGCGCCAGCAGTGAGGGTAGCGGGGAGATCCGGGAGACCCAGTACTTC

V gene: TRBV20-1
J gene: TRBJ1-4
clone size: NA
CDR3 length: 11
D gene: NA
CDR3 protein: CSARPGQSLFF
CDR3 DNA: TGCAGTGCTAGACCGGGACAAAGCCTGTTTTTT

V gene: TRBV3-1/TRBV3-2
J gene: TRBJ1-2
clone size: NA
CDR3 length: 12
D gene: NA
CDR3 protein: CASSQGDFGYTF
CDR3 DNA: TGTGCCAGCAGCCAAGGGGACTTTGGCTACACCTTC

V gene: TRBV5-1
J gene: TRBJ2-1
clone size: NA
CDR3 length: 13
D gene: NA
CDR3 protein: CASSTLGGNEQFF
CDR3 DNA: TGCGCCAGCAGCACCTTGGGGGGCAATGAGCAGTTCTTC

V gene: TRBV18
J gene: TRBJ1-1
clone size: NA
CDR3 length: 16
D gene: NA
CDR3 protein: CASSLLPQTPNTEAFF
CDR3 DNA: TGTGCCAGCTCACTCCTACCCCAGACCCCGAACACTGAAGCTTTCTTT

V gene: TRBV14
J gene: TRBJ1-5
clone size: NA
CDR3 length: 16
D gene: NA
CDR3 protein: CASSQDPRACNQPQHF
CDR3 DNA: TGTGCCAGCAGCCAAGATCCAAGGGCCTGCAATCAGCCCCAGCATTTT

V gene: TRBV19
J gene: TRBJ1-5
clone size: NA
CDR3 length: 14
D gene: TRBD1
CDR3 protein: CASSRTGDNQPQHF
CDR3 DNA: TGTGCCAGTAGCCGGACAGGGGACAATCAGCCCCAGCATTTT

V gene: TRBV15
J gene: TRBJ2-6
clone size: once
CDR3 length: 16
D gene: NA
CDR3 protein: CATSRKGGAGANVLTF
CDR3 DNA: TGTGCCACCAGCAGAAAGGGGGGGGCCGGGGCCAACGTCCTGACTTTC

V gene: TRBV7-8
J gene: TRBJ1-3
clone size: NA
CDR3 length: 14
D gene: TRBD1
CDR3 protein: CASSLQGAGNTIYF
CDR3 DNA: TGTGCCAGCAGCTTGCAGGGGGCTGGAAACACCATATATTTT

V gene: TRBV15
J gene: TRBJ1-1
clone size: NA
CDR3 length: 13
D gene: NA
CDR3 protein: CATSRDVHTEAFF
CDR3 DNA: TGTGCCACCAGCAGAGATGTCCACACTGAAGCTTTCTTT

V gene: TRBV7-2
J gene: TRBJ1-1
clone size: NA
CDR3 length: 13
D gene: NA
CDR3 protein: CASSSEVTRTAFF
CDR3 DNA: TGTGCCAGCAGCTCCGAAGTGACACGCACAGCTTTCTTT

V gene: TRBV29-1
J gene: TRBJ2-6
clone size: NA
CDR3 length: 14
D gene: NA
CDR3 protein: CSVGSGPGANVLTF
CDR3 DNA: TGCAGCGTTGGGTCAGGGCCAGGGGCCAACGTCCTGACTTTC